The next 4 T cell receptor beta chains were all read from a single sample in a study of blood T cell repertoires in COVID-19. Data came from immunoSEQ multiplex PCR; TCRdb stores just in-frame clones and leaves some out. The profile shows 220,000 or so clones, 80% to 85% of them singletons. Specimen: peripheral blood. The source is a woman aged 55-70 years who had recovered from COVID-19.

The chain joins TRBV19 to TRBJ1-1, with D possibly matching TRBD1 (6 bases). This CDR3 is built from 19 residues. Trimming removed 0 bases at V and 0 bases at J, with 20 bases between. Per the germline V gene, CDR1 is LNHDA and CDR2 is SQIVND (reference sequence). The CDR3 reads CASSIEPTRTDHMNTEAFF. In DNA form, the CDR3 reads TGTGCCAGTAGTATAGAACCTACCAGGACAGACCACATGAACACTGAAGCTTTCTTT. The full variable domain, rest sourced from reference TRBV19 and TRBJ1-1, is DGGITQSPKYLFRKEGQNVTLSCEQNLNHDAMYWYRQDPGQGLRLIYYSQIVNDFQKGDIAEGYSVSREKKESFPLTVTSAQKNPTAFYLCASSIEPTRTDHMNTEAFFGQGTRLTVV.

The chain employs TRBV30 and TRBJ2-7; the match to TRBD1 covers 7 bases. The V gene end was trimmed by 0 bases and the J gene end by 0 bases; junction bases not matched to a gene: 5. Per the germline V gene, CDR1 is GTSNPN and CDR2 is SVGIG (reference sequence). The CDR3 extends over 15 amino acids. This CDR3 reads CAWSVGRGTSYEQYF. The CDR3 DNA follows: TGTGCCTGGAGTGTAGGCAGGGGGACCTCCTACGAGCAGTACTTC.

In DNA form, the CDR3 reads TGTGCCAGTAGTATAGGGCTCTCTGAAAAACTGTTTTTT. Protein sequence: CASSIGLSEKLFF. The chain couples TRBV19 to TRBJ1-4; D unresolved. Germline V gene lookup returns CDR1 LNHDA and CDR2 SQIVND (reference sequence). The V end was cut by 1 base, the J end by 7 bases, with 7 bases between. This CDR3 is 13 amino acids long.

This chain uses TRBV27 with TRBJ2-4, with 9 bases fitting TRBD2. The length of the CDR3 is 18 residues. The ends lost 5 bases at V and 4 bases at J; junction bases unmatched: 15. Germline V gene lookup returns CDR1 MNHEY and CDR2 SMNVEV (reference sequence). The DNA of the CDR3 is TGTGCCAGCAGTCCCACTGGCGGGGGGGCCTCCGGAAAAAACATTCAGTACTTC. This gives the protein CASSPTGGGASGKNIQYF.